The 6 T cell receptor beta chains below were found in one sample sequenced in a study of Ad26.COV2.S vaccination and SARS-CoV-2 variants. Treatment in this sample: roughly 20 received Ad26.COV2.S at low or high dose, single or two shots; about 5 received placebo; per-sample allocation not given. Day 63 after the first vaccine or placebo injection was the time point for sampling. The method was immunoSEQ multiplex PCR; TCRdb's version includes in-frame clones alone and lacks a portion of them. This table holds roughly 350,000 clones, around 86% found once. The input for sequencing was peripheral blood, taken in a trial of Ad26.COV2.S vaccine versus placebo. Receptors originate from a person between 18 and 60 years old who received the Ad26.COV2.S COVID-19 vaccine or a placebo.

This chain connects TRBV28 to TRBJ1-6; D is ambiguous. The length of the CDR3 is 14 residues. Trimming left V 3 bases short and J 6 bases short, with 9 bases between. CDR1 and CDR2 from the germline V gene are MDHEN and SYDVKM. The CDR3 nucleotides read TGTGCCAGCAGTTTTCGGCTAAGTAATTCACCCCTCCACTTT. Its protein is CASSFRLSNSPLHF.

The V gene is TRBV7-3, the J gene TRBJ2-7; 7 nucleotides agree with TRBD1. Germline CDR1 is SGHTA and CDR2 is FQGTGA. There are 16 residues in the CDR3. J lost 5 bases, V lost 1 base, and 11 bases had no gene match. CDR3 in amino acids: CASSLNPRGTGDEQYF. CDR3 DNA: TGTGCCAGCAGCTTAAACCCCCGGGGTACAGGGGACGAGCAGTACTTC.

The chain couples TRBV10-3 to TRBJ2-7; 10 bases map to TRBD1. This CDR3 contains 14 residues. CDR1 is ENHRY, CDR2 SYGVKD, per germline. Trimming took 10 bases from V and 5 from J; bases not matched to a gene: 11. The CDR3 protein is CASTHRDRGHEQYF. CDR3 DNA: TGTGCCAGCACCCACCGGGACAGGGGTCACGAGCAGTACTTC.

V and J are TRBV6-5 and TRBJ1-5; maybe TRBD1 (6 bases). This CDR3 is built from 13 residues. The V end lost 5 bases, the J end lost 4 bases, and 9 bases lay between the germline ends. Germline V lookup: CDR1 MNHEY, CDR2 SVGAGI. The CDR3 reads CASSTGTNQPQHF. DNA of the CDR3: TGTGCCAGCAGTACAGGGACTAATCAGCCCCAGCATTTT.

The gene calls are TRBV6-1 and TRBJ2-3; D call uncertain. The CDR3 sequence is 16 residues long. The ends were cut back, 1 base at V and 2 bases at J, with 13 bases in the middle. Germline CDR1 MNHNS, CDR2 SASEGT. Here the CDR3 reads CASSEGTFPSTDTQYF. The CDR3 nucleotides read TGTGCCAGCAGTGAAGGAACCTTCCCCTCCACAGATACGCAGTATTTT.

The J gene is TRBJ2-1, the V gene TRBV10-3; D is undetermined. This CDR3 region has 11 residues. With 6 bases removed from V and 7 bases from J, the gap between germline ends came to 7 bases. The germline V gene has CDR1 ENHRY and CDR2 SYGVKD. The CDR3 nucleotides are TGTGCCATCAGCTCTTTGAATGAGCAGTTCTTC. This encodes CAISSLNEQFF.